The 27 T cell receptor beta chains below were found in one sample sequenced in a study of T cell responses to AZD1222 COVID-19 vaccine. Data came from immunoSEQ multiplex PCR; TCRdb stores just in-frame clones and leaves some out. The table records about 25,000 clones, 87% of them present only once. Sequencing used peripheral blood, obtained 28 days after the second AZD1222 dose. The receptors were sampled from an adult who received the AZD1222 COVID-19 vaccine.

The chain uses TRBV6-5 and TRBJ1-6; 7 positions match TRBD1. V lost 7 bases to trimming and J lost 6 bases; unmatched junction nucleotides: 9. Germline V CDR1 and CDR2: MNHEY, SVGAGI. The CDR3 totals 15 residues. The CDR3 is CASTWEGGSNSPLHF. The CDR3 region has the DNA TGTGCCAGCACATGGGAAGGGGGCTCTAATTCACCCCTCCACTTT.

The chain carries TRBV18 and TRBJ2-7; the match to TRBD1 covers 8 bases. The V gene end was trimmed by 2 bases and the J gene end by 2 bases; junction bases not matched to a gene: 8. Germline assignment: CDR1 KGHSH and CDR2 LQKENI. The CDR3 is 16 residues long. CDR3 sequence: CASSPIGGTGTYEQYF. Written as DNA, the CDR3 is TGTGCCAGCTCACCAATCGGAGGGACAGGTACCTACGAGCAGTACTTC.

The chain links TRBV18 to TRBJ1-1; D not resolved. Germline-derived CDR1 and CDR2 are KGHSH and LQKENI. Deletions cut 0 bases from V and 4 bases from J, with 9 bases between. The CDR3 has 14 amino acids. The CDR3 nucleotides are TGTGCCAGCTCACCACCGGTCACGCGCACTGAAGCTTTCTTT. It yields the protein CASSPPVTRTEAFF.

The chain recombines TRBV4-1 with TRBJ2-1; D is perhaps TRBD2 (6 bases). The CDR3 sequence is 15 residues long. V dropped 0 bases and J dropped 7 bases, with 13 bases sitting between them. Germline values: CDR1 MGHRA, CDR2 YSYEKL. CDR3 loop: CASSQDHGSSNEQFF. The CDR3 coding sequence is TGCGCCAGCAGCCAAGATCACGGGAGTTCAAATGAGCAGTTCTTC.

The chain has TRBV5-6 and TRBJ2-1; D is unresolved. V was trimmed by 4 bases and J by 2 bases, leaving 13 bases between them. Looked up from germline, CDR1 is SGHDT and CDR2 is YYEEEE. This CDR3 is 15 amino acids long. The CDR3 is CASSVSTQTYNEQFF. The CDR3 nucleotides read TGTGCCAGCAGCGTTTCTACCCAGACCTACAATGAGCAGTTCTTC.

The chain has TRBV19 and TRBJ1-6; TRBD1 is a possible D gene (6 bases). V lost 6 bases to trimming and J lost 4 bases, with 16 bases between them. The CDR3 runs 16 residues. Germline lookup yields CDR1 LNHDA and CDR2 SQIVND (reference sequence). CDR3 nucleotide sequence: TGTGCCAGTAGGACCGGGGGCAGCGTGTATAATTCACCCCTCCACTTT. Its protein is CASRTGGSVYNSPLHF. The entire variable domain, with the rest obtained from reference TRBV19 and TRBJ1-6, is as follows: DGGITQSPKYLFRKEGQNVTLSCEQNLNHDAMYWYRQDPGQGLRLIYYSQIVNDFQKGDIAEGYSVSREKKESFPLTVTSAQKNPTAFYLCASRTGGSVYNSPLHFGNGTRLTVT.

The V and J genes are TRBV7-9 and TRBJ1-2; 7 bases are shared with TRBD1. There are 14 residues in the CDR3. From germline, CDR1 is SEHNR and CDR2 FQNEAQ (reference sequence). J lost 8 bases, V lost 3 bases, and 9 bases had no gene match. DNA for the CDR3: TGTGCCAGCAGCTTCACCACAGGGGCTGGGGGCTACACCTTC. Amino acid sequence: CASSFTTGAGGYTF.

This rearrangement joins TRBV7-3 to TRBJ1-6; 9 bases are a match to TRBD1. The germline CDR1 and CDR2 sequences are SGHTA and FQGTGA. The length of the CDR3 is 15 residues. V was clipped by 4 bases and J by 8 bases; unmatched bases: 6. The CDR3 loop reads CASSSTGGSDSPLHF. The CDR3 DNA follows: TGTGCCAGCAGCTCCACAGGGGGCTCGGATTCACCCCTCCACTTT.

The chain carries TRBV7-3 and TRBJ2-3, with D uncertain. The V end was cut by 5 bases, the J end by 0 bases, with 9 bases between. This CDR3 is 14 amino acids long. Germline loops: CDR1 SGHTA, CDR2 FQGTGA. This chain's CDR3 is CASSPFQSTDTQYF. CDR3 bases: TGTGCCAGCAGCCCATTCCAGAGCACAGATACGCAGTATTTT.

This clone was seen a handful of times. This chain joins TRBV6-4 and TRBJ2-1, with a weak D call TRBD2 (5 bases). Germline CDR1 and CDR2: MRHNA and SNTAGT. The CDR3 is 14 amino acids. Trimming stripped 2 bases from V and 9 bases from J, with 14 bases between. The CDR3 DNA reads TGTGCCAGCAGTGACCTCGAGGGAGTGGGTGAGCAGTTCTTC. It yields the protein CASSDLEGVGEQFF.

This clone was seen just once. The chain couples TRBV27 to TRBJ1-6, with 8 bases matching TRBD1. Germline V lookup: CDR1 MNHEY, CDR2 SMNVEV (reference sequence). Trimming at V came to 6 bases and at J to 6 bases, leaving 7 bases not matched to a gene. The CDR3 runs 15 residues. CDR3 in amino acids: CASSTGGTFNSPLHF. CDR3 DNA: TGTGCCAGCAGCACAGGGGGAACATTTAATTCACCCCTCCACTTT.

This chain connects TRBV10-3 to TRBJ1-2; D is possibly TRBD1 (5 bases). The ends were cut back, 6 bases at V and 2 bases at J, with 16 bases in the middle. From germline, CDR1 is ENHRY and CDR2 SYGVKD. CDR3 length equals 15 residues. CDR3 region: CAIRPESGQNYGYTF. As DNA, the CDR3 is TGTGCCATCAGGCCTGAGTCGGGGCAGAACTATGGCTACACCTTC.

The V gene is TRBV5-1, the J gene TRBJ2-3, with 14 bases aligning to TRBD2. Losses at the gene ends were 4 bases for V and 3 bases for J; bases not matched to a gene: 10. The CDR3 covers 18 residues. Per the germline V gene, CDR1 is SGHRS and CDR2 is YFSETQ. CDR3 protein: CASSPGLAGDVFTDTQYF. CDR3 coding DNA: TGCGCCAGCAGCCCGGGACTAGCGGGAGATGTGTTTACAGATACGCAGTATTTT.

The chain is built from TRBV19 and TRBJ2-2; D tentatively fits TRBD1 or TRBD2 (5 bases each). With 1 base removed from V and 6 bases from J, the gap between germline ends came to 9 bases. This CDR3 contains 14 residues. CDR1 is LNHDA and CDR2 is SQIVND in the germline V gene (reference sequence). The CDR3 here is CASSIVEGSGELFF. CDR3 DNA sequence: TGTGCCAGTAGTATAGTAGAGGGGTCCGGGGAGCTGTTTTTT. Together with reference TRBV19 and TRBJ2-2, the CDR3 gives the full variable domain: DGGITQSPKYLFRKEGQNVTLSCEQNLNHDAMYWYRQDPGQGLRLIYYSQIVNDFQKGDIAEGYSVSREKKESFPLTVTSAQKNPTAFYLCASSIVEGSGELFFGEGSRLTVL.

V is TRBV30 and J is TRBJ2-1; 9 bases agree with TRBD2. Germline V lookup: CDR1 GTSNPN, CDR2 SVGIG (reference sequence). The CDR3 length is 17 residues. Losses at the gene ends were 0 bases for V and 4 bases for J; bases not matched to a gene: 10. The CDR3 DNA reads TGTGCCTGGAGTGTAACCACCGGGACTAGCTTATACAATGAGCAGTTCTTC. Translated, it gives CAWSVTTGTSLYNEQFF.

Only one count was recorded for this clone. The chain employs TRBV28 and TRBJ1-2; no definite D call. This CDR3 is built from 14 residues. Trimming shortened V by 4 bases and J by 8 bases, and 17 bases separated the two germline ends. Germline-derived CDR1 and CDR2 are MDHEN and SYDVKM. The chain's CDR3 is CASSSQQHPGGYTF. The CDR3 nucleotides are TGTGCCAGCAGTTCTCAACAGCATCCGGGGGGCTACACCTTC.

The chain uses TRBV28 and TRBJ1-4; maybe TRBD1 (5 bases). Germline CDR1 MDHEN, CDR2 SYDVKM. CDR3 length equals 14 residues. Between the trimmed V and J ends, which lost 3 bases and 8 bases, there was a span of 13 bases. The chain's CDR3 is CASSFTGLGEKLFF. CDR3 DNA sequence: TGTGCCAGCAGTTTCACGGGACTAGGAGAAAAACTGTTTTTT.

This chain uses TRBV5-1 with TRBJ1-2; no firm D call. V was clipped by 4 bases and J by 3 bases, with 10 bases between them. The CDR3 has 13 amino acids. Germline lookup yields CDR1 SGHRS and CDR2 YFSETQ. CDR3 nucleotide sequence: TGCGCCAGCAGCGAGACGTTAGACTATGGCTACACCTTC. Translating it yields CASSETLDYGYTF.

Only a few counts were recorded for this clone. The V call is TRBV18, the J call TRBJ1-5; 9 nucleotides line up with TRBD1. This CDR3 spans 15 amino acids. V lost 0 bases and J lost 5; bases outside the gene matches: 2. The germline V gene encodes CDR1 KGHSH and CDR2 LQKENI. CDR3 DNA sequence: TGTGCCAGCTCACCACCGGGACAGGGATATCAGCCCCAGCATTTT. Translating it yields CASSPPGQGYQPQHF.

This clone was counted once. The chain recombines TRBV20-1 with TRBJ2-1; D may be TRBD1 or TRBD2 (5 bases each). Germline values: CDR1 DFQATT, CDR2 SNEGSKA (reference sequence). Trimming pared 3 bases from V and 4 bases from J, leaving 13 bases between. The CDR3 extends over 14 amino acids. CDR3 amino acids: CSASGGALYNEQFF. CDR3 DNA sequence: TGCAGTGCTAGTGGGGGTGCCCTTTACAATGAGCAGTTCTTC.

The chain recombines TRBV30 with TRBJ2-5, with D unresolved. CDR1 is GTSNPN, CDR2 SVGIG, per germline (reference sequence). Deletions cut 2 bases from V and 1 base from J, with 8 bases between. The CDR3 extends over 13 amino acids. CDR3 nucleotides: TGTGCCTGGAGTAGAGAAGGCCAAGAGACCCAGTACTTC. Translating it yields CAWSREGQETQYF.

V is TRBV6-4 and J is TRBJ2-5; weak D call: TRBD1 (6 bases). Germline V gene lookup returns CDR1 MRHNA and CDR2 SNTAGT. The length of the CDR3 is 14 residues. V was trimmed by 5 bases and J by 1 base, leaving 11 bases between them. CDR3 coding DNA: TGTGCCAGCAGTTTGGACAGCTTCCAAGAGACCCAGTACTTC. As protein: CASSLDSFQETQYF.

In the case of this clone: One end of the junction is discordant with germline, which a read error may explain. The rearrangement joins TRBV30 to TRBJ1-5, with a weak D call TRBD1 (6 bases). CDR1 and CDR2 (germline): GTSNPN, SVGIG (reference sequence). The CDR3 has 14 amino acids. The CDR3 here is CAWSTGQSSQPQHF. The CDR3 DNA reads TGTGCCTGGAGTACCGGACAGAGCAGTCAGCCCCAGCATTTT.

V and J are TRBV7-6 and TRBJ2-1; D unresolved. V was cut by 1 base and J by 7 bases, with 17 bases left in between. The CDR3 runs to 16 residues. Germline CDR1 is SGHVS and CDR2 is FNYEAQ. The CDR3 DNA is TGTGCCAGCAGCTTAGAAGGCTTCCGATCGGGTAATGAGCAGTTCTTC. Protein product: CASSLEGFRSGNEQFF.

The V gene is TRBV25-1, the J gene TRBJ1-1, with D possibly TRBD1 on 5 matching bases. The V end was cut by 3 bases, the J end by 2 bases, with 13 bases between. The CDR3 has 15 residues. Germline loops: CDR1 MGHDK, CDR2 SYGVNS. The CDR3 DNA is TGTGCCAGCAGTGATCCCCGGGACGTTAACACTGAAGCTTTCTTT. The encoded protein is CASSDPRDVNTEAFF.

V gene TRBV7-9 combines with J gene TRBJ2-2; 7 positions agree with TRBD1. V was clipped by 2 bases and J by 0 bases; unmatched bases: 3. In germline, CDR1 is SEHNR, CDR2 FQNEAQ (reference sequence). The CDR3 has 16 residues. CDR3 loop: CASSLRDRANTGELFF. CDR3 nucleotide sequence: TGTGCCAGCAGCTTACGAGACAGGGCGAACACCGGGGAGCTGTTTTTT.

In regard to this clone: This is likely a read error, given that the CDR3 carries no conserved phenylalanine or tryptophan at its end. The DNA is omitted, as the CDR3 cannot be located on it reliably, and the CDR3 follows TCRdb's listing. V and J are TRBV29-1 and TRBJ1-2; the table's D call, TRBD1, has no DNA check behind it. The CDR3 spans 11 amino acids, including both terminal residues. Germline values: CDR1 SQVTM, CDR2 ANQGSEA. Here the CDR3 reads CSALRQGTTFL.